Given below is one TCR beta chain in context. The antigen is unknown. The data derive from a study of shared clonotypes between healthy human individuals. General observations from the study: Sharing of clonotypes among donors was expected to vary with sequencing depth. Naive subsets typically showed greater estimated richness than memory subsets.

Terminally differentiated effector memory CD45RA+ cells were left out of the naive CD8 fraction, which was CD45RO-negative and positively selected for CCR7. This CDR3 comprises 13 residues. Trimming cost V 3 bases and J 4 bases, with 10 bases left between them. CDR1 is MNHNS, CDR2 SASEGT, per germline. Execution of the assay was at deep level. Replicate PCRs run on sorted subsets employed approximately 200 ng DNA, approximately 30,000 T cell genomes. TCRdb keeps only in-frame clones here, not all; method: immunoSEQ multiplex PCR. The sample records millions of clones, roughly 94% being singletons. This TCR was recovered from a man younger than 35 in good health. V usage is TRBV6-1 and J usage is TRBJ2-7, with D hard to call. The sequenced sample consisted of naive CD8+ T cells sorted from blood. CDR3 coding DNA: TGTGCCAGCAGTGAGAGGTGGGGTTACGAGCAGTACTTC. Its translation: CASSERWGYEQYF.